Described below is a single TCR beta chain sequence and its context. These data belong to a study of patients and donors after allogeneic stem cell transplantation. The CDR3 length is 16 residues. The junction had 8 bases not matched to a gene; V was cut back by 5 bases and J by 0 bases. The V gene's germline CDR1 is MNHEY and CDR2 SMNVEV (reference sequence). TCRdb reanalysed the RT-PCR reads using MiXCR and keeps one entry per CDR3 protein. The sample lists a few hundred thousand distinct CDR3 sequences, more than 35% seen once, with around a tenth in the top ten. This receptor was taken from a human donor who was either an allogeneic HSCT recipient or a stem cell or donor lymphocyte infusion donor (not recorded which). It is not recorded whose cells these are; they may come from a transplant donor. Material: blood, either unsorted or a sorted T cell fraction (not recorded which). The chain carries TRBV27 and TRBJ1-2, with 8 bases lining up with TRBD1. The CDR3 region is CASSPGTGASNYGYTF. CDR3 in DNA: TGTGCCAGCAGTCCGGGGACAGGAGCTTCTAACTATGGCTACACCTTC.